This T cell receptor (beta chain) was sequenced in a study of monozygotic twins with inflammatory bowel disease. Starting material for each TCR library was 3,500 to 4,000 ng of total RNA. The UMIs contained a 6-nucleotide sample barcode. They were added by template switching during cDNA synthesis. Amplification used two nested PCRs: around 17 cycles, then 8 to 10 cycles, on TCRalpha/TCRbeta cDNA. Using the 5' RACE reads, TCRdb records one entry per CDR3 protein without DNA. The sample features over 110,000 distinct CDR3 sequences, with under 2.5% in its top ten. Whole blood without T cell sorting served as the source of isolated total RNA. The clonotype comes from a human donor with ulcerative colitis or Crohn's disease, or a healthy co-twin of an affected twin (not recorded which). The sample comprised blood.

CDR3 region: CSAPAQGARNQPQHF. This rearrangement joins TRBV20-1 to TRBJ1-5; TCRdb returns TRBD1, unconfirmable since there is no DNA. The V gene's germline CDR1 is DFQATT and CDR2 SNEGSKA (reference sequence). The CDR3 has 15 residues.